This T cell receptor beta chain is from a study of T cell clonality in common variable immunodeficiency. This clone appeared many times. Its antigen is as yet unknown. The CDR3 end falls 3 residues outside the read, so it is completed with the germline J gene. Clones were sequenced by immunoSEQ multiplex PCR, and TCRdb holds only the in-frame ones, with some missing. The table lists about 31,000 clones, no singletons, with less than 7% in the top ten. General observations from the study: Common variable immunodeficiency TCR beta sequences reportedly had fewer deletions and N-nucleotide insertions. What drives increased CVID clonality needs T cell subpopulation sequencing.

The length of the CDR3 is 14 residues. The germline V gene encodes CDR1 GTSNPN and CDR2 SVGIG (reference sequence). V was pared by 2 bases and J by 1 base, with 9 bases between. This sequence originates from a human donor with common variable immunodeficiency. This chain joins TRBV30 and TRBJ1-5; D not resolved. Sequenced material: peripheral blood mononuclear cells. The sequenced part of the CDR3 DNA is TGTGCCTGGAGTACGACACGGAGCAATCAGCCC. Protein sequence: CAWSTTRSNQP. The whole CDR3 reads CAWSTTRSNQPQHF.